The rows below give T cell receptor beta chains drawn from one sample of a study of technical replicates of blood from several donors. Sequencing was performed with immunoSEQ multiplex PCR; in TCRdb, only in-frame clones are kept and a portion is missing. The sample lists 80,000 to 95,000 clones; about 96% were seen once. The sample taken for sequencing was T cells isolated from PBMCs. The receptors derive from a human donor in good health. Each CDR3 is given with its conserved first and last residue. A D gene is named only where the DNA matches it firmly. Not all rows give a size; the values are once, few, many and, for expanded clones, a class.

>TRBV2|TRBD1|.|TRBJ2-7
CASSTGQGWNEQYF
TGTGCCAGCAGTACCGGACAGGGGTGGAACGAGCAGTACTTC
>TRBV7-9|TRBD1|.|TRBJ1-4
CASRRQGGDEKLFF
TGTGCCAGCAGGAGACAGGGCGGGGATGAAAAACTGTTTTTT
>TRBV7-6|TRBD1|.|TRBJ2-1
CASSWDSLNEQFF
TGTGCCAGCAGCTGGGACAGTCTAAATGAGCAGTTCTTC
>TRBV6-1|TRBD2|.|TRBJ2-7
CASSLAGADEQYF
TGTGCCAGCAGTCTAGCGGGAGCTGATGAGCAGTACTTC
>TRBV10-2|TRBD1|.|TRBJ1-1
CASIDLTGENTEAFF
TGCGCCAGCATTGATCTGACAGGGGAGAACACTGAAGCTTTCTTT
>TRBV10-3|TRBD1|.|TRBJ2-6
CAISESISGTGNSGANVLTF
TGTGCCATCAGTGAGTCGATTTCCGGGACAGGGAACTCTGGGGCCAACGTCCTGACTTTC
>TRBV6-5|TRBD2|.|TRBJ2-3
CASSSFTAGGGDTQYF
TGTGCCAGCAGTTCCTTCACGGCGGGAGGGGGGGATACGCAGTATTTT
>TRBV7-9|TRBD1|once|TRBJ2-2
CASSPRDSEAGELFF
TGTGCCAGCAGCCCCCGGGACAGCGAGGCCGGGGAGCTGTTTTTT
>TRBV11-1|.|.|TRBJ1-1
CASSYGQNTEAFF
TGTGCCAGCAGCTATGGACAGAACACTGAAGCTTTCTTT
>TRBV30|TRBD2|.|TRBJ2-4
CAWSGLLVAGNIQYF
TGTGCCTGGAGTGGGTTATTGGTAGCGGGAAACATTCAGTACTTC
>TRBV19|TRBD1|.|TRBJ1-5
CASSTILTGERKGNQPQHF
TGTGCCAGTAGTACTATTCTGACAGGGGAAAGAAAAGGCAATCAGCCCCAGCATTTT
>TRBV9|TRBD1|.|TRBJ2-6
CASSVEGGQGAISGANVLTF
TGTGCCAGCAGCGTAGAGGGGGGACAGGGGGCCATCTCTGGGGCCAACGTCCTGACTTTC
>TRBV6-5|TRBD2|.|TRBJ2-1
CASSYNLAGGLNEQFF
TGTGCCAGCAGTTACAATTTAGCGGGAGGGCTTAATGAGCAGTTCTTC
>TRBV7-9|TRBD2|.|TRBJ2-2
CASSPLAGGTGELFF
TGTGCCAGCAGCCCCTTAGCGGGAGGGACCGGGGAGCTGTTTTTT
>TRBV4-1|TRBD1|.|TRBJ1-1
CASSPRDRENTEAFF
TGCGCCAGCAGCCCTCGGGACAGGGAAAACACTGAAGCTTTCTTT
>TRBV7-9|TRBD1|.|TRBJ2-1
CASSWIVTGTVEYNEQFF
TGTGCCAGCAGCTGGATTGTGACAGGGACAGTAGAGTACAATGAGCAGTTCTTC
>TRBV7-6|.|.|TRBJ1-2
CAILGGGGANYGYTF
TGTGCCATTCTAGGAGGGGGGGGAGCCAACTATGGCTACACCTTC
>TRBV28|TRBD2|.|TRBJ2-7
CASTSKGLAGTYEQYF
TGTGCCAGCACCTCGAAGGGACTAGCGGGTACTTACGAGCAGTACTTC
>TRBV5-6|.|.|TRBJ1-2
CASIGEHYGYTF
TGTGCCAGCATAGGAGAACACTATGGCTACACCTTC
>TRBV10-3|TRBD1|.|TRBJ1-1
CAISARQGAAEAFF
TGTGCCATCAGTGCTAGACAGGGGGCCGCTGAAGCTTTCTTT
>TRBV5-4|.|.|TRBJ2-7
CASSLAGRGDEQYF
TGTGCCAGCAGCTTGGCCGGCAGGGGGGACGAGCAGTACTTC
>TRBV2|TRBD2|.|TRBJ2-7
CASSEFRGSGYEQYF
TGTGCCAGCAGTGAATTTCGCGGGAGCGGTTACGAGCAGTACTTC
>TRBV6-5|.|.|TRBJ1-4
CASSTTATTNEKLFF
TGTGCCAGCAGCACGACAGCCACAACTAATGAAAAACTGTTTTTT
>TRBV7-6|TRBD1|.|TRBJ2-5
CASQLEQGARETQYF
TGTGCCAGCCAATTAGAACAGGGGGCTCGAGAGACCCAGTACTTC
>TRBV11-1|TRBD2|.|TRBJ2-7
CASSLVAGEGAYEQYF
TGTGCCAGCAGCCTTGTTGCGGGAGAAGGCGCGTACGAGCAGTACTTC
>TRBV9|TRBD1|once|TRBJ2-2
CASSDRGQDTGELFF
TGTGCCAGCAGCGACAGGGGCCAAGACACCGGGGAGCTGTTTTTT
>TRBV7-9|.|.|TRBJ2-2
CASSPDRNTGELFF
TGTGCCAGCAGCCCAGACAGAAACACCGGGGAGCTGTTTTTT
>TRBV20-1|.|.|TRBJ1-1
CYPGDETEAFF
TGCTATCCAGGGGACGAGACTGAAGCTTTCTTT
>TRBV5-1|TRBD1|.|TRBJ2-5
CASSLLQGQRETQYF
TGCGCCAGCAGCTTGTTACAGGGGCAACGAGAGACCCAGTACTTC
>TRBV14|.|.|TRBJ2-5
CASSQGGAGLMETQYF
TGTGCCAGCAGCCAAGGAGGGGCAGGACTAATGGAGACCCAGTACTTC
>TRBV27|TRBD2|.|TRBJ2-7
CASRRRPGLDEQYF
TGTGCCAGCAGACGCAGACCGGGACTAGACGAGCAGTACTTC
>TRBV19|.|once|TRBJ2-1
CASSIVLWSSYNEQFF
TGTGCCAGTAGTATAGTTCTCTGGAGCTCCTACAATGAGCAGTTCTTC
>TRBV7-9|TRBD2|.|TRBJ2-1
CASSSLAGAFSYNEQFF
TGTGCCAGCAGCTCCCTAGCGGGGGCCTTCTCCTACAATGAGCAGTTCTTC
>TRBV7-8|.|.|TRBJ2-7
CASSGQSEQYF
TGTGCCAGCAGCGGACAGTCGGAGCAGTACTTC
>TRBV10-2|.|.|TRBJ2-7
CASSLAGTYEQYF
TGCGCCAGCTCACTAGCAGGAACCTACGAGCAGTACTTC
>TRBV5-1|TRBD2|.|TRBJ2-7
CASSPGAGTRDYEQYF
TGCGCCAGCAGCCCCGGGGCCGGGACTAGGGACTACGAGCAGTACTTC
>TRBV18|.|.|TRBJ2-3
CASSSTGVSTDTQYF
TGTGCCAGCTCATCAACGGGTGTAAGCACAGATACGCAGTATTTT
>TRBV2|.|once|TRBJ1-3
CASSDSRSGNTIYF
TGTGCCAGCAGTGACAGTCGCTCTGGAAACACCATATATTTT
>TRBV15|.|.|TRBJ2-3
CATSRDPKITDTQYF
TGTGCCACCAGCAGAGATCCCAAAATCACAGATACGCAGTATTTT
>TRBV6-5|.|.|TRBJ1-3
CASRRQKTGNTIYF
TGTGCCAGCAGAAGACAGAAGACTGGAAACACCATATATTTT
>TRBV7-2|TRBD1|.|TRBJ2-7
CASSLADRDYEQYF
TGTGCCAGCAGCTTAGCGGACAGGGACTACGAGCAGTACTTC